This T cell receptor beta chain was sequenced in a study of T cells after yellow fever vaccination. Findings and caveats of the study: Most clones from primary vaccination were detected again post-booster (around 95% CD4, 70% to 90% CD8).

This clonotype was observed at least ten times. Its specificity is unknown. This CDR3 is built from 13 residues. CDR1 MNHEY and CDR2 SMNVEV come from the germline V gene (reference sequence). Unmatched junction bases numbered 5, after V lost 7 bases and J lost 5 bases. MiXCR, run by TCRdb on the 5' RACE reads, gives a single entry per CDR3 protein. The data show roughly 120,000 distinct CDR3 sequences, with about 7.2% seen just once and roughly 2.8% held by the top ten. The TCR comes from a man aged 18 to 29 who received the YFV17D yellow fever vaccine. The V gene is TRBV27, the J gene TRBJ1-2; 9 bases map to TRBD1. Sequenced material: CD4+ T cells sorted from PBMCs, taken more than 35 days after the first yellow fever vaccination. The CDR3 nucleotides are TGTGCCAGCACCCCGACAGGGGGGTATGGCTACACCTTC. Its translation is CASTPTGGYGYTF.